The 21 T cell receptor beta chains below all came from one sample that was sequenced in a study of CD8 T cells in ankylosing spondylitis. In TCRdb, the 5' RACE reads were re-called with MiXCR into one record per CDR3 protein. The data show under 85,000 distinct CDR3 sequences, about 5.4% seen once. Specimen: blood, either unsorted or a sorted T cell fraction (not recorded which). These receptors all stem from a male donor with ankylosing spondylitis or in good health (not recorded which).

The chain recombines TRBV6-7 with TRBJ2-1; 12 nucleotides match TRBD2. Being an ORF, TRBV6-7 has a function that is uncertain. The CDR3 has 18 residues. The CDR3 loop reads CTFSFVLAGGVLGNEQFF. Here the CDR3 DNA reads TGTACCTTCAGTTTCGTTCTAGCGGGGGGGGTGTTGGGCAATGAGCAGTTCTTC.

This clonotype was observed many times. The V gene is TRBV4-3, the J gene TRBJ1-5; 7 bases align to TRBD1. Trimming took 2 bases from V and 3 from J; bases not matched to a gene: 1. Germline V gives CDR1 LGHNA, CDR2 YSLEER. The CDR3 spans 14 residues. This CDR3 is CASSQTGDNQPQHF. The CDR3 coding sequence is TGCGCCAGCAGCCAAACAGGGGACAATCAGCCCCAGCATTTT.

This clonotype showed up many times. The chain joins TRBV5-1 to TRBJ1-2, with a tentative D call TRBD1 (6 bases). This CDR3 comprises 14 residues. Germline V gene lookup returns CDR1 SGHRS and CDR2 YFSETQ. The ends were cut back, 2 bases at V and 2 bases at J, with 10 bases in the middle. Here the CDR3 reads CASSLGGQNYGYTF. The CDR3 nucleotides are TGCGCCAGCAGCTTAGGGGGGCAGAACTATGGCTACACCTTC.

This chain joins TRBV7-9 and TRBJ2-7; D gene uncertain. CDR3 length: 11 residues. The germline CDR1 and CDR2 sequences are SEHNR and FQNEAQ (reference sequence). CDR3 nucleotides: TGTGTAGTGAGTGTTCACAACGAGCAGTACTTC. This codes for CVVSVHNEQYF.

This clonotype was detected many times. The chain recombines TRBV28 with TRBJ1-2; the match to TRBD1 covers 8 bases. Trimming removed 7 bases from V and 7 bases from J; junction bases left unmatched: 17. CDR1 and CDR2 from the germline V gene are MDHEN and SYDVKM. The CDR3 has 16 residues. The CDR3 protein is CASTLDHLGRGLGYTF. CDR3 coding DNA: TGTGCCAGCACCCTTGACCATCTCGGCAGGGGGCTTGGCTACACCTTC.

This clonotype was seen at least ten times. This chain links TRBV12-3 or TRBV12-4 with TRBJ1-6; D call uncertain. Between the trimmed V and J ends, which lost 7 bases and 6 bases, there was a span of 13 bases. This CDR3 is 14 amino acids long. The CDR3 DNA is TGTGCCAGCACCTCAAGCGGCGGTAATTCACCCCTCCACTTT. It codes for CASTSSGGNSPLHF.

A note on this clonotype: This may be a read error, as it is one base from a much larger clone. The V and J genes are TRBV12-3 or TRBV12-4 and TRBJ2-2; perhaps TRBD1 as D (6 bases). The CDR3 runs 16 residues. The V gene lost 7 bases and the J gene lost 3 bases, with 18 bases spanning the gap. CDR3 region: CASNSNREWYTGELFF. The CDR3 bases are TGTGCCAGCAACTCAAACAGGGAGTGGTACACCGGGGAGCTGTTTTTT.

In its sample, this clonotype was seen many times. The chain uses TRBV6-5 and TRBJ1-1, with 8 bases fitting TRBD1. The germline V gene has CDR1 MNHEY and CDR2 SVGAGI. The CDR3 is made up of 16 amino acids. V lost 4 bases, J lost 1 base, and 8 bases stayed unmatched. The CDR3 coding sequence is TGTGCCAGCAGTTCCGACAGGGGTGGGGCGAACACTGAAGCTTTCTTT. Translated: CASSSDRGGANTEAFF.

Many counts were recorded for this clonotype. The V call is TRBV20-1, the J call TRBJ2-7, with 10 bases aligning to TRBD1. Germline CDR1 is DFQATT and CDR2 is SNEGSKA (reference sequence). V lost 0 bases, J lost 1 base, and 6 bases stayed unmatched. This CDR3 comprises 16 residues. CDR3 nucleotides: TGCAGTGCTAGAGAGCTGGGGACAGGGGCTTCCTACGAGCAGTACTTC. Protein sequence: CSARELGTGASYEQYF.

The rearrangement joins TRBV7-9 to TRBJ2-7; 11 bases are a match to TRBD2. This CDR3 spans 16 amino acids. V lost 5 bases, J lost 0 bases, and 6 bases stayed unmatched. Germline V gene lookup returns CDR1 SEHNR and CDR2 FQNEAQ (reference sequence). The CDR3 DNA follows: TGTGCCAGCAGCCTAGGGACTAGCGGACTCTCCTACGAGCAGTACTTC. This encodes CASSLGTSGLSYEQYF.

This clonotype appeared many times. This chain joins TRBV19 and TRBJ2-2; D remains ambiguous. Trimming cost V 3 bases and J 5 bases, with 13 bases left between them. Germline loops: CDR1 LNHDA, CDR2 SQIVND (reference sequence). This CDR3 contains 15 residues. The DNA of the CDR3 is TGTGCCAGTAGTATGCTTCCCAGTATTACCGGGGAGCTGTTTTTT. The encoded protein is CASSMLPSITGELFF.

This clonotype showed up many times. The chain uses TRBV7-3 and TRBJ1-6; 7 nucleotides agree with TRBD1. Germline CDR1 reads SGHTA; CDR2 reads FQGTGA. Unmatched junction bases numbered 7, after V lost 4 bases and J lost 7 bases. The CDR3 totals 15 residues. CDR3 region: CASSSAPGGNSPLHF. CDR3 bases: TGTGCCAGCAGCTCCGCCCCAGGGGGGAATTCACCCCTCCACTTT.

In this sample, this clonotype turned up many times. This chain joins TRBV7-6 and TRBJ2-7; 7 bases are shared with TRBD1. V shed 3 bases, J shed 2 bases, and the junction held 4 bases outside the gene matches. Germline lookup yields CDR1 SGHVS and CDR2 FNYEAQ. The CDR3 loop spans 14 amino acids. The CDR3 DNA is TGTGCCAGCAGCTTGATGACAGGGCCCTACGAGCAGTACTTC. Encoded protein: CASSLMTGPYEQYF.

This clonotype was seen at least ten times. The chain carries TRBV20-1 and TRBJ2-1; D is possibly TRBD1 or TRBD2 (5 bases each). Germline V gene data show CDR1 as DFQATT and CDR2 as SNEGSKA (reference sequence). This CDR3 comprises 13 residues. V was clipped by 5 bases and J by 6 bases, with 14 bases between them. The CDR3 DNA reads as TGCAGTGCTGGGGGTGACTTGGGCAATGAGCAGTTCTTC. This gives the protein CSAGGDLGNEQFF.

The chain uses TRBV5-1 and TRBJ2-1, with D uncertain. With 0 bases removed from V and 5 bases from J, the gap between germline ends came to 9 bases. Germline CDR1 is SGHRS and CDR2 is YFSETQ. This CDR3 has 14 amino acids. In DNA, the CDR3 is TGCGCCAGCAGCTTGGCCGGCCAGAACAATGAGCAGTTCTTC. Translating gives CASSLAGQNNEQFF.

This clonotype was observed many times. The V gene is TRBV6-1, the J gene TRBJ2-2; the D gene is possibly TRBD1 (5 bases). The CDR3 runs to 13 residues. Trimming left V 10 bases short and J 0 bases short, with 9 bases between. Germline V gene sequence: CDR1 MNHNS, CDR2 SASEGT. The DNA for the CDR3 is TGTGCCACCGCGGACACGAACACCGGGGAGCTGTTTTTT. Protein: CATADTNTGELFF.

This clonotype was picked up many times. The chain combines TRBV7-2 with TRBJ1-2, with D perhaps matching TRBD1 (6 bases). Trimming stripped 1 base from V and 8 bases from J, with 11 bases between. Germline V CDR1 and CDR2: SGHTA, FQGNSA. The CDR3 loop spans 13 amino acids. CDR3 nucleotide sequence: TGTGCCAGCAGCTTAGGCGGGGGCGGAGGCTACACCTTC. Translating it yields CASSLGGGGGYTF.

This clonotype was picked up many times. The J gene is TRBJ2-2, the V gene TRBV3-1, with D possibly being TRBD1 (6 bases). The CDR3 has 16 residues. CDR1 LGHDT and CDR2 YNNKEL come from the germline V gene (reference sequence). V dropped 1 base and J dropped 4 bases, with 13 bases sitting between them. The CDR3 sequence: CASSQGGRGSTGELFF. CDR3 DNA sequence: TGTGCCAGCAGCCAAGGGGGCAGGGGAAGCACCGGGGAGCTGTTTTTT.

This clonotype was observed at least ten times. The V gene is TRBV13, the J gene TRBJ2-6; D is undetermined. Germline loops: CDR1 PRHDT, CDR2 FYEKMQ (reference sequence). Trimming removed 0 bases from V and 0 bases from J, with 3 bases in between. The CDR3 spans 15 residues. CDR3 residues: CASSLGSSGANVLTF. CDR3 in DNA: TGTGCCAGCAGCTTAGGGTCCTCTGGGGCCAACGTCCTGACTTTC.

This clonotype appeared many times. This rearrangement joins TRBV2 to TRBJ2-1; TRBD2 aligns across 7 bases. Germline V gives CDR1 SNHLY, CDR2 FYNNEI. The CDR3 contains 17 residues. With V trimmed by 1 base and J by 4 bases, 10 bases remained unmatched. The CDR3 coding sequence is TGTGCCAGCAGTGAAGGGGGGGGGGGTATTAGGTACAATGAGCAGTTCTTC. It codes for CASSEGGGGIRYNEQFF.

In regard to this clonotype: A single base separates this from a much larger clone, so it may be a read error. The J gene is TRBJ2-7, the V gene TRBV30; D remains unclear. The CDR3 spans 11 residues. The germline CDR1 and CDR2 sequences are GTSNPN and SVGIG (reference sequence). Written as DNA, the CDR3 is TGTGCCTGGAGAACCCAGGACGCTCTTCGGTTC. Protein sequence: CAWRTQDALRF.